This T cell receptor (beta chain) was documented in a study of shared clonotypes between healthy human individuals. Study as a whole: The study drew on a couple of women and a few men aged 18 to 49 as donors.

The CD4+ fraction was divided into a CD45RA+ naive subset and a CD45RA-negative memory subset. Findings and limits, study-wide: Genetic and exposure-history diversity was limited by the few donors. As a rule, naive subsets had a larger estimated richness than memory subsets.

Generated by immunoSEQ multiplex PCR, the TCRdb table keeps only in-frame clones and is missing some. The top ten hold roughly 0.05% of the sample, which has hundreds of thousands of clones, approximately 97% seen once. This clone was picked up one time. Its antigen is unidentified. Specimen: naive CD4+ T cells sorted from blood. Subset described: CD45RA+ positively selected. The clonotype originates from a woman aged 30 to 39 in good health.

In DNA form, the CDR3 reads TGTGCCAGCAGTTTAGCCGGGACAGGGTCATACAATGAGCAGTTCTTC. Amino acids: CASSLAGTGSYNEQFF. The J gene is TRBJ2-1, the V gene TRBV28, with 9 positions matching TRBD1. The junction had 6 bases not matched to a gene; V was cut back by 2 bases and J by 4 bases. Germline V CDR1 and CDR2: MDHEN, SYDVKM. The CDR3 loop spans 16 amino acids.